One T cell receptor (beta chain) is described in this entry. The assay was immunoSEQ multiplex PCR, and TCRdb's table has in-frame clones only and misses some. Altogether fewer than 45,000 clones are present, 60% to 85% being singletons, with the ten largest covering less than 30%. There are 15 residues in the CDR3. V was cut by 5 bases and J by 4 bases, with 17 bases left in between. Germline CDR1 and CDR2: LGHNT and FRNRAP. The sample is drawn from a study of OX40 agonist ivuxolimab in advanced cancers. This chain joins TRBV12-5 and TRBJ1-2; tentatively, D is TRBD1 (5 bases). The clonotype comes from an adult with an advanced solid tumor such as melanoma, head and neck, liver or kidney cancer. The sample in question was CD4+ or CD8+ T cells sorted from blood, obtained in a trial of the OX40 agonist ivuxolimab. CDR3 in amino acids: CASGLGGAFGYGYTF. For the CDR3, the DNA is TGTGCTAGTGGTCTGGGGGGAGCCTTCGGCTATGGCTACACCTTC.